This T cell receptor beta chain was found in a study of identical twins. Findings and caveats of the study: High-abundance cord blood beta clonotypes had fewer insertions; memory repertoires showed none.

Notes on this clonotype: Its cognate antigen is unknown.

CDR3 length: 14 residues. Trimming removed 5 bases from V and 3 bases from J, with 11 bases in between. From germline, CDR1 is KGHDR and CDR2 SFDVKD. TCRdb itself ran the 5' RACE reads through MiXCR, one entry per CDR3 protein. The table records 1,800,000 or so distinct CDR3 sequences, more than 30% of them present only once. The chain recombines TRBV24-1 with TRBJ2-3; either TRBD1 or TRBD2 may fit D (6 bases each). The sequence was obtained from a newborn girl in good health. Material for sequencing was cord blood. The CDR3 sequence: CATSARGGTDTQYF. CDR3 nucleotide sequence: TGTGCCACCAGTGCCCGAGGGGGGACAGATACGCAGTATTTT.